This TCR beta chain was found in a study of blood T cell repertoires in COVID-19. Study information: Spain, Italy and the United States supplied samples that represented acute and convalescent COVID-19. The cDNA or gDNA used as material had been derived from T cells, B-cell-depleted T cells, or PBMCs.

CDR3 length: 14 amino acids. Losses at the gene ends were 5 bases for V and 4 bases for J; bases not matched to a gene: 6. Germline CDR1 and CDR2: MDHEN and SYDVKM. Per the authors' pipeline: Nucleated cell number was recorded as an estimate derived from reference gene primer amplification. TCRdb's table, derived via immunoSEQ multiplex PCR, lists solely in-frame clones and lacks some. The DNA gave D and trimming, while V, J and clone size come from that table. The top ten hold 2.4% of the sample, which has about 110,000 clones, about 90% seen once. This receptor was taken from a human donor in a cohort sampled during active COVID-19. Material: peripheral blood. This rearrangement joins TRBV28 to TRBJ1-1; 8 positions match TRBD1. CDR3 region: CASSETGAGTEAFF. The CDR3 DNA reads as TGTGCCAGCAGTGAGACAGGGGCGGGCACTGAAGCTTTCTTT.